This TCR beta chain was sequenced during a study of T cell repertoires in cytomegalovirus infection. Overall study context: From public TCR beta signatures came an indication of both CMV infection and matching HLA type. Study-wide results and limits: HLA-C-restricted CMV-specific TCR beta clonotypes prevailed in the ex vivo response. Accumulated public TCR beta family frequency recognized individuals carrying CMV together with the relevant HLA.

TCRdb called the reads again in MiXCR, with one record for every CDR3 protein. The profile shows approximately 170,000 distinct CDR3 sequences, 13% to 15% of them singletons. With regard to this clonotype: The antigen is undetermined.

Germline CDR1 SNHLY, CDR2 FYNNEI. This CDR3 contains 11 residues. With 2 bases removed from V and 6 bases from J, the gap between germline ends came to 2 bases. Sequenced material: PBMCs. This receptor was identified in a human donor in good health (CMV status not recorded). Some clones in this sample may be carry-over from other donors' samples. V usage is TRBV2 and J usage is TRBJ2-1; D is uncertain. DNA for the CDR3: TGTGCCAGCAGTGAAACCAATGAGCAGTTCTTC. Its translation is CASSETNEQFF.